This T cell receptor beta chain was identified during a study of blood T cell repertoires in COVID-19. Across the study: COVID-19 samples from acute and convalescent phases originated in the United States, Italy and Spain. From T cells, B-cell-depleted T cells, or PBMCs came the material, which was cDNA or gDNA.

Original analysis: Estimation of nucleated cell counts relied on the amplification of reference gene primers. Measured with immunoSEQ multiplex PCR; TCRdb has only the in-frame clones, and not every one. V and J calls and clone size come straight from that table; D and trimming were deduced from the DNA. Among 200,000 to 250,000 clones listed, over 75% were seen once. The germline V gene encodes CDR1 MGHRA and CDR2 YSYEKL. Trimming stripped 1 base from V and 9 bases from J, with 7 bases between. The CDR3 runs 12 residues. Seattle patients were enrolled during active infection and followed longitudinally.

The gene calls are TRBV4-1 and TRBJ1-5, with D unclear. This clonotype was obtained from a woman in her seventies with COVID-19, enrolled during active disease. The specimen was peripheral blood. The CDR3, as DNA: TGCGCCAGCAGCCAAGTCGGAGGGCCCCAGCATTTT. Its translation: CASSQVGGPQHF.